This T cell receptor beta chain was recorded in a study of T cells in Graves' hyperthyroidism and ophthalmopathy. With a duration under 2 months, the hyperthyroidism was newly diagnosed in patients aged 18 to 65. There are 17 residues in the CDR3. Germline CDR1 MNHEY, CDR2 SVGEGT. Losses at the gene ends were 2 bases for V and 3 bases for J; bases not matched to a gene: 11. RNA transcripts yielded amplified TCR beta CDR3 regions. A set of HTBI primers served as the primers for a first-round RT-PCR of the TCR CDR3. One entry per CDR3 protein, called by TCRdb with MiXCR from the multiplex PCR reads. The data show 370,000 or so distinct CDR3 sequences, approximately 15% seen once.

The material sequenced was blood. This TCR derives from a woman aged 18-29 years with Graves' hyperthyroidism that later progressed to Graves' ophthalmopathy. The J gene is TRBJ2-5, the V gene TRBV6-2 or TRBV6-3; the match to TRBD1 covers 8 bases. CDR3 sequence: CASSYPPRQGPEETQYF. Written as DNA, the CDR3 is TGTGCCAGCAGTTACCCTCCTCGACAGGGGCCCGAAGAGACCCAGTACTTC.